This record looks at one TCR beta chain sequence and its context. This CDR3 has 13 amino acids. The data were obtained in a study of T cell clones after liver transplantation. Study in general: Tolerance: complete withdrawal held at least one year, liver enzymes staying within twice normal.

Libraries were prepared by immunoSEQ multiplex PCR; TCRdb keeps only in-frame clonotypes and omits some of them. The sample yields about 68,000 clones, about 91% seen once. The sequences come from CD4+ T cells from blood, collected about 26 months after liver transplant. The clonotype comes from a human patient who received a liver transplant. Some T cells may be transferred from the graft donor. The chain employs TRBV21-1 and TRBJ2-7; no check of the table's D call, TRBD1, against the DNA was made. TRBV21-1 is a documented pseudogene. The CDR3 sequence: CAVHGQGYYEQYF. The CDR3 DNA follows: TGTGCCGTACATGGGCAGGGTTACTACGAGCAGTACTTC.